A selection of T cell receptor beta chains follows, all from one sample in a study of T cell responses to AZD1222 COVID-19 vaccine. Sequencing was performed with immunoSEQ multiplex PCR; in TCRdb, only in-frame clones are kept and a portion is missing. Found here are 150,000 to 200,000 clones, around 90% of them singletons; the top ten hold 1.5% to 2%. This specimen was peripheral blood, taken 28 days after the second AZD1222 dose. These receptors were obtained from an adult who received the AZD1222 COVID-19 vaccine. Both conserved end residues are part of each CDR3. D genes are given only for firm matches. Not every row has a clone size; where given, it reads once, few, many or a size class.

size: .; V: TRBV2; D: .; J: TRBJ2-1; length: 15; DNA: TGTGCCAGCAGTGAAGGGGGCGGGGTGTACAATGAGCAGTTCTTC; CDR3: CASSEGGGVYNEQFF
size: .; V: TRBV10-2; D: TRBD1; J: TRBJ1-1; length: 14; DNA: TGCGCCAGCAGTGAAACGCGGACAGGGACCGAAGCTTTCTTT; CDR3: CASSETRTGTEAFF
size: .; V: TRBV5-1; D: .; J: TRBJ2-2; length: 14; DNA: TGCGCCAGCAGCCCCGGCAAAGACACCGGGGAGCTGTTTTTT; CDR3: CASSPGKDTGELFF
size: .; V: TRBV29-1; D: TRBD1; J: TRBJ1-4; length: 11; DNA: TGCAGCGTTGACCAAGACAGGGGGCTGTTTTTT; CDR3: CSVDQDRGLFF
size: .; V: TRBV7-3; D: .; J: TRBJ2-6; length: 14; DNA: TGTGCCAGCAGCTTAAATCCTGGGGCCAACGTCCTGACTTTC; CDR3: CASSLNPGANVLTF
size: .; V: TRBV5-1; D: TRBD2; J: TRBJ2-5; length: 15; DNA: TGCGCCAGCAGCTCACTAGCGGGGGGCCCTGAGACCCAGTACTTC; CDR3: CASSSLAGGPETQYF
size: .; V: TRBV4-1; D: .; J: TRBJ2-7; length: 14; DNA: TGCGCCAGCAGTAGGGGTAGACTGGCCTACGAGCAGTACTTC; CDR3: CASSRGRLAYEQYF
size: once; V: TRBV19; D: TRBD2; J: TRBJ2-1; length: 11; DNA: TGTGCCAGTAGTCGGGAGGTTGAGCAGTTCTTC; CDR3: CASSREVEQFF
size: .; V: TRBV6-4; D: .; J: TRBJ1-1; length: 11; DNA: TGTGCCAGCAGTGAGCCGCGCTGGGCTTTCTTT; CDR3: CASSEPRWAFF
size: .; V: TRBV27; D: .; J: TRBJ1-1; length: 13; DNA: TGTGCCAGCAGTTTAGGAGGTCAGGGAGTAGCTTTCTTT; CDR3: CASSLGGQGVAFF
size: .; V: TRBV7-2; D: TRBD2; J: TRBJ2-7; length: 16; DNA: TGTGCCAGCAGCTTAGTAGCGGGGGGGAACTCCTACGAGCAGTACTTC; CDR3: CASSLVAGGNSYEQYF
size: .; V: TRBV12-3/TRBV12-4; D: .; J: TRBJ1-2; length: 13; DNA: TGTGCCAGCAGCCCACATCGGGAGGGTGGCTACACCTTC; CDR3: CASSPHREGGYTF
size: .; V: TRBV12-5; D: TRBD1; J: TRBJ1-4; length: 17; DNA: TGTGCTAGTGGCCCGGGACAGGGAGATAGCACTAATGAAAAACTGTTTTTT; CDR3: CASGPGQGDSTNEKLFF
size: .; V: TRBV6-1; D: .; J: TRBJ2-7; length: 12; DNA: TGTGCCAGCAGTGAATCAGGGTTCCAGCAGTACTTC; CDR3: CASSESGFQQYF